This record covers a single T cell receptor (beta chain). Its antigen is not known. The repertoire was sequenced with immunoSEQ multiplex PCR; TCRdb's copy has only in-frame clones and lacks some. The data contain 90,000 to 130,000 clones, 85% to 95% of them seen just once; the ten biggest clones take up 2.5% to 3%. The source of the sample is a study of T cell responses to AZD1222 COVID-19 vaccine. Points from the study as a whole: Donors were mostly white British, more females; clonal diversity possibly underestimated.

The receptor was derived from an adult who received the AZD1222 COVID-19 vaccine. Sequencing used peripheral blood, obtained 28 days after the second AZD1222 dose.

CDR3 nucleotides: TGTGCCAGCAGTGACTCCCCGGGGGCGACAGGGACCTCCTATGGCTACACCTTC. Protein sequence: CASSDSPGATGTSYGYTF. V gene TRBV6-4 combines with J gene TRBJ1-2; 7 nucleotides line up with TRBD1. Germline CDR1 MRHNA, CDR2 SNTAGT. The CDR3 runs 18 residues. V gave up 0 bases and J gave up 4 bases; unmatched junction bases: 14.